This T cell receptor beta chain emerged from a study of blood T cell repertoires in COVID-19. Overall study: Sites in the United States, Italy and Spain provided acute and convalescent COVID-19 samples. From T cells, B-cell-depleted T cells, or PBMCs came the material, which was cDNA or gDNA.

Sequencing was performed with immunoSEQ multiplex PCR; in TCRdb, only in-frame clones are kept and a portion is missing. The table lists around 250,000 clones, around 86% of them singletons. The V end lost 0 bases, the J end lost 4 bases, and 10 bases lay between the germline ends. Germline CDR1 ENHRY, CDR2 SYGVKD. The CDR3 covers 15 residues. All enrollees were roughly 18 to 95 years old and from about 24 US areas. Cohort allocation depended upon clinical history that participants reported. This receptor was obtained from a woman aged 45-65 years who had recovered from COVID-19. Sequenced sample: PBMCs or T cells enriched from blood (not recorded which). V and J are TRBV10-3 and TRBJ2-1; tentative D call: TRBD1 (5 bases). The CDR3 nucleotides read TGTGCCATCAGTGAGTCCCCGACAGATTACAATGAGCAGTTCTTC. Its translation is CAISESPTDYNEQFF.